A selection of T cell receptor beta chains follows, all from one sample in a study of cytomegalovirus exposure and HLA in healthy donors. Repertoires were generated with immunoSEQ multiplex PCR, while TCRdb's copy carries only in-frame clones and drops some. The repertoire includes about 200,000 clones, 82% of them detected once, and 6.5% sits in the top ten. Specimen: PBMCs. All receptors come from a woman aged 45 to 65 in good health and CMV-seropositive. The CDR3 runs from the conserved cysteine through the conserved F or W. Fields, in order: V gene, clone size, D gene, J gene, CDR3 protein, CDR3 DNA. The D gene is left open where the match is weak. The size field is filled for only some rows; it gives once, few, many or a size class.

v_call: TRBV6-6; clone_size: -; d_call: -; j_call: TRBJ2-2; cdr3_aa: CASSYSVSNTGELFF; cdr3_nt: TGTGCCAGCAGTTACTCGGTTAGCAACACCGGGGAGCTGTTTTTT
v_call: TRBV15; clone_size: -; d_call: -; j_call: TRBJ1-4; cdr3_aa: CATSRDAVATNEKLFF; cdr3_nt: TGTGCCACCAGCAGAGATGCAGTTGCAACTAATGAAAAACTGTTTTTT
v_call: TRBV25-1; clone_size: -; d_call: TRBD1; j_call: TRBJ1-2; cdr3_aa: CASSEAGTGRAGGYTF; cdr3_nt: TGTGCCAGCAGTGAGGCCGGGACAGGGCGGGCCGGAGGCTACACCTTC
v_call: TRBV15; clone_size: -; d_call: TRBD1; j_call: TRBJ1-6; cdr3_aa: CATSRVKATGDASYNSPLHF; cdr3_nt: TGTGCCACCAGCAGAGTAAAGGCGACAGGGGATGCGTCCTATAATTCACCCCTCCACTTT
v_call: TRBV28; clone_size: -; d_call: -; j_call: TRBJ2-3; cdr3_aa: CASSLFIDSLTDTQYF; cdr3_nt: TGTGCCAGCAGTTTATTCATAGACAGCCTCACAGATACGCAGTATTTT
v_call: TRBV28; clone_size: few; d_call: -; j_call: TRBJ1-5; cdr3_aa: CAIRGGTDQPQHF; cdr3_nt: TGTGCCATTCGGGGGGGCACGGATCAGCCCCAGCATTTT
v_call: TRBV15; clone_size: -; d_call: TRBD2; j_call: TRBJ2-4; cdr3_aa: CATSRLAGDKNSQYF; cdr3_nt: TGTGCCACCAGCAGACTAGCGGGAGACAAAAACAGTCAGTACTTC
v_call: TRBV2; clone_size: -; d_call: TRBD1; j_call: TRBJ1-4; cdr3_aa: CASSLTGEYEKLFF; cdr3_nt: TGTGCCAGCAGTTTGACAGGGGAGTATGAAAAACTGTTTTTT
v_call: TRBV6-5; clone_size: -; d_call: TRBD2; j_call: TRBJ2-7; cdr3_aa: CASSSSGTSDYEQYF; cdr3_nt: TGTGCCAGCAGTTCGTCCGGGACTAGCGACTACGAGCAGTACTTC
v_call: TRBV27; clone_size: once; d_call: -; j_call: TRBJ1-1; cdr3_aa: CASSLTGNTEAFF; cdr3_nt: TGTGCCAGCAGTTTAACAGGGAATACTGAAGCTTTCTTT
v_call: TRBV5-6; clone_size: -; d_call: TRBD1; j_call: TRBJ1-6; cdr3_aa: CASSSTTGESSYNSPLHF; cdr3_nt: TGTGCCAGCAGCTCAACGACAGGGGAGAGCTCCTATAATTCACCCCTCCACTTT
v_call: TRBV6-5; clone_size: -; d_call: -; j_call: TRBJ1-1; cdr3_aa: CASSYSYEANTEAFF; cdr3_nt: TGTGCCAGCAGTTACTCGTACGAGGCGAACACTGAAGCTTTCTTT
v_call: TRBV20-1; clone_size: -; d_call: TRBD1; j_call: TRBJ2-5; cdr3_aa: CSAGQGETQYF; cdr3_nt: TGCAGTGCGGGACAGGGGGAGACCCAGTACTTC
v_call: TRBV29-1; clone_size: -; d_call: -; j_call: TRBJ1-2; cdr3_aa: CSVEEGLGGYGYTF; cdr3_nt: TGCAGCGTTGAAGAAGGTTTAGGGGGTTATGGCTACACCTTC
v_call: TRBV19; clone_size: -; d_call: TRBD1; j_call: TRBJ2-3; cdr3_aa: CASSGRDRGTDTQYF; cdr3_nt: TGTGCCAGTAGTGGACGGGACAGGGGGACAGATACGCAGTATTTT
v_call: TRBV7-9; clone_size: few; d_call: TRBD1; j_call: TRBJ2-6; cdr3_aa: CASSSFRGPRAGANVLTF; cdr3_nt: TGTGCCAGCAGCTCCTTTAGGGGGCCAAGGGCGGGGGCCAACGTCCTGACTTTC
v_call: TRBV28; clone_size: -; d_call: -; j_call: TRBJ2-7; cdr3_aa: CASSPTGLLPYEQYF; cdr3_nt: TGTGCCAGCAGTCCGACAGGTCTCCTACCCTACGAGCAGTACTTC
v_call: TRBV4-3; clone_size: -; d_call: TRBD1; j_call: TRBJ2-4; cdr3_aa: CASSRGTGAAKNSQYF; cdr3_nt: TGCGCCAGCAGCCGCGGGACAGGGGCAGCCAAAAACAGTCAGTACTTC
v_call: TRBV20-1; clone_size: -; d_call: -; j_call: TRBJ1-4; cdr3_aa: CSAGGYEKLFF; cdr3_nt: TGCAGTGCCGGCGGATATGAAAAACTGTTTTTT
v_call: TRBV19; clone_size: -; d_call: -; j_call: TRBJ1-3; cdr3_aa: CASLPDRLFSGNTIYF; cdr3_nt: TGTGCCAGCCTACCCGACAGGCTGTTTTCTGGAAACACCATATATTTT
v_call: TRBV6-5; clone_size: -; d_call: TRBD1; j_call: TRBJ1-6; cdr3_aa: CASSLGQGARSPLHF; cdr3_nt: TGTGCCAGCAGTTTGGGACAGGGGGCGCGATCACCCCTCCACTTT
v_call: TRBV5-1; clone_size: -; d_call: -; j_call: TRBJ2-2; cdr3_aa: CASSLDRPHTGELFF; cdr3_nt: TGCGCCAGCAGCTTGGACAGGCCCCACACCGGGGAGCTGTTTTTT
v_call: TRBV4-3; clone_size: -; d_call: TRBD1; j_call: TRBJ1-1; cdr3_aa: CASSQEEGQMNTEAFF; cdr3_nt: TGCGCCAGCAGCCAAGAGGAGGGACAGATGAACACTGAAGCTTTCTTT
v_call: TRBV18; clone_size: -; d_call: -; j_call: TRBJ2-7; cdr3_aa: CASSPETGSYEQYF; cdr3_nt: TGTGCCAGCTCACCGGAGACAGGCTCCTACGAGCAGTACTTC
v_call: TRBV6-5; clone_size: -; d_call: -; j_call: TRBJ1-5; cdr3_aa: CASSYSEKPQHF; cdr3_nt: TGTGCCAGCAGTTACTCGGAGAAGCCCCAGCATTTT
v_call: TRBV4-1; clone_size: -; d_call: TRBD1; j_call: TRBJ2-2; cdr3_aa: CASSRSPGQGNTGELFF; cdr3_nt: TGCGCCAGCAGCCGATCTCCGGGACAGGGGAACACCGGGGAGCTGTTTTTT
v_call: TRBV5-1; clone_size: once; d_call: TRBD2; j_call: TRBJ2-5; cdr3_aa: CASSLTSGRLQETQYF; cdr3_nt: TGCGCCAGCAGCTTGACTAGCGGGAGATTACAAGAGACCCAGTACTTC
v_call: TRBV10-3; clone_size: -; d_call: TRBD1; j_call: TRBJ1-2; cdr3_aa: CAISEDREGYGYTF; cdr3_nt: TGTGCCATCAGTGAGGACAGGGAAGGTTATGGCTACACCTTC
v_call: TRBV29-1; clone_size: -; d_call: TRBD1; j_call: TRBJ2-3; cdr3_aa: CSVGTGRTDTQYF; cdr3_nt: TGCAGCGTCGGGACAGGGAGGACAGATACGCAGTATTTT
v_call: TRBV19; clone_size: once; d_call: TRBD1; j_call: TRBJ2-7; cdr3_aa: CASSSSGTGNRGYEQYF; cdr3_nt: TGTGCCAGTAGTAGTTCCGGGACAGGGAATCGGGGGTACGAGCAGTACTTC
v_call: TRBV6-1; clone_size: -; d_call: -; j_call: TRBJ1-4; cdr3_aa: CASITTNEKLFF; cdr3_nt: TGTGCCAGCATAACAACTAATGAAAAACTGTTTTTT
v_call: TRBV28; clone_size: -; d_call: -; j_call: TRBJ1-2; cdr3_aa: CASSYDRPNYGYTF; cdr3_nt: TGTGCCAGCAGTTATGACAGACCGAACTATGGCTACACCTTC
v_call: TRBV28; clone_size: -; d_call: -; j_call: TRBJ2-7; cdr3_aa: CASHQGGYEQYF; cdr3_nt: TGTGCCAGCCACCAAGGGGGCTACGAGCAGTACTTC
v_call: TRBV6-5; clone_size: once; d_call: -; j_call: TRBJ2-7; cdr3_aa: CASSSIQGSSSYEQYF; cdr3_nt: TGTGCCAGCAGTTCGATACAGGGTTCTAGCTCCTACGAGCAGTACTTC
v_call: TRBV7-2; clone_size: -; d_call: TRBD1; j_call: TRBJ1-3; cdr3_aa: CASSSQGAGNTIYF; cdr3_nt: TGTGCCAGCAGCTCACAGGGGGCTGGAAACACCATATATTTT
v_call: TRBV6-1; clone_size: -; d_call: TRBD2; j_call: TRBJ2-5; cdr3_aa: CASISSGRQETQYF; cdr3_nt: TGTGCCAGCATTTCTAGCGGGCGACAAGAGACCCAGTACTTC
v_call: TRBV18; clone_size: -; d_call: -; j_call: TRBJ2-2; cdr3_aa: CASSPRGLETGELFF; cdr3_nt: TGTGCCAGCTCACCACGGGGGCTAGAGACCGGGGAGCTGTTTTTT
v_call: TRBV10-3; clone_size: -; d_call: TRBD1; j_call: TRBJ2-1; cdr3_aa: CAISTADRPPYNEQFF; cdr3_nt: TGTGCCATCAGTACCGCGGACAGGCCCCCCTACAATGAGCAGTTCTTC
v_call: TRBV7-2; clone_size: -; d_call: TRBD1; j_call: TRBJ1-4; cdr3_aa: CASSLSRGANEKLFF; cdr3_nt: TGTGCCAGCAGCCTTAGCAGGGGGGCTAATGAAAAACTGTTTTTT
v_call: TRBV5-4; clone_size: -; d_call: TRBD1; j_call: TRBJ1-1; cdr3_aa: CASSYGTGEGNTEAFF; cdr3_nt: TGTGCCAGCAGCTATGGGACAGGGGAAGGGAACACTGAAGCTTTCTTT
v_call: TRBV7-8; clone_size: few; d_call: -; j_call: TRBJ2-7; cdr3_aa: CASSPRVGTTSYEQYF; cdr3_nt: TGTGCCAGCAGCCCAAGGGTTGGGACAACATCCTACGAGCAGTACTTC
v_call: TRBV19; clone_size: -; d_call: TRBD1; j_call: TRBJ2-7; cdr3_aa: CASSKGTGGYEQYF; cdr3_nt: TGTGCCAGTAGTAAGGGGACAGGGGGCTACGAGCAGTACTTC
v_call: TRBV7-2; clone_size: few; d_call: TRBD1; j_call: TRBJ2-7; cdr3_aa: CASSLAGQGYEQYF; cdr3_nt: TGTGCCAGCAGCTTAGCGGGACAGGGGTACGAGCAGTACTTC
v_call: TRBV7-9; clone_size: -; d_call: TRBD1; j_call: TRBJ2-7; cdr3_aa: CASSNRDRGSYEQYF; cdr3_nt: TGTGCCAGCAGCAACCGGGACAGGGGCTCCTACGAGCAGTACTTC
v_call: TRBV28; clone_size: -; d_call: TRBD1; j_call: TRBJ2-1; cdr3_aa: CASSPIGQGAAEQFF; cdr3_nt: TGTGCCAGCAGTCCAATCGGACAGGGGGCTGCTGAGCAGTTCTTC
v_call: TRBV2; clone_size: -; d_call: -; j_call: TRBJ1-4; cdr3_aa: CASRQRATNEKLFF; cdr3_nt: TGTGCCAGCAGGCAGCGAGCAACTAATGAAAAACTGTTTTTT
v_call: TRBV5-1; clone_size: -; d_call: -; j_call: TRBJ2-3; cdr3_aa: CASSLVSGVSDTQYF; cdr3_nt: TGCGCCAGCAGCTTGGTGTCAGGGGTATCAGATACGCAGTATTTT
v_call: TRBV19; clone_size: -; d_call: -; j_call: TRBJ1-2; cdr3_aa: CASSPNKGVRRTEAF; cdr3_nt: TGTGCCAGTAGTCCCAACAAAGGGGTGCGGCGGACAGAGGCCTTC
v_call: TRBV18; clone_size: -; d_call: TRBD2; j_call: TRBJ2-1; cdr3_aa: CASSPDSGGNREQFF; cdr3_nt: TGTGCCAGCTCACCAGACAGCGGGGGCAATCGGGAGCAGTTCTTC
v_call: TRBV27; clone_size: -; d_call: -; j_call: TRBJ2-7; cdr3_aa: CASSALLTTYEQYF; cdr3_nt: TGTGCCAGCAGTGCCCTCTTGACTACCTACGAGCAGTACTTC
v_call: TRBV7-2; clone_size: -; d_call: TRBD2; j_call: TRBJ2-3; cdr3_aa: CASSKLAGGVTDTQYF; cdr3_nt: TGTGCCAGCAGCAAACTAGCGGGGGGTGTCACAGATACGCAGTATTTT
v_call: TRBV28; clone_size: -; d_call: TRBD1; j_call: TRBJ2-7; cdr3_aa: CASTPGQWNYEQYF; cdr3_nt: TGTGCCAGCACCCCGGGACAGTGGAACTACGAGCAGTACTTC